This T cell receptor (beta chain) was obtained from a study of T cell responses to AZD1222 COVID-19 vaccine. Regarding the study as a whole: Repertoire sampling happened only post peak T cell response. Close to half of all spike-specific TCRs reportedly target regions of the variants that are unmutated.

The CDR3 extends over 12 amino acids. The germline V and J ends were trimmed by 6 bases and 4 bases, with 9 bases remaining between them. On this clone: Its cognate antigen is unknown.

The method was immunoSEQ multiplex PCR; TCRdb's version includes in-frame clones alone and lacks a portion of them. The sample lists about 160,000 clones, around nine tenths occurring once. Sequencing used peripheral blood, obtained 28 days after the second AZD1222 dose. The rearrangement links TRBV12-3 or TRBV12-4 to TRBJ1-2, with no clear D. The TCR was taken from an adult who received the AZD1222 COVID-19 vaccine. In nucleotides, the CDR3 is TGTGCCAGCAGCGCCAACGGCTATGGCTACACCTTC. As protein: CASSANGYGYTF.